Each of the 17 T cell receptor beta chains below was sequenced from the same sample in a study of blood T cell repertoires in COVID-19. Generated by immunoSEQ multiplex PCR, the TCRdb table keeps only in-frame clones and is missing some. This sample has about 89,000 clones; approximately 84% occur once, and the top ten carry about 10%. The sequencing sample was made of peripheral blood. All receptors derive from a man aged 70-80 years with acute or convalescent COVID-19.

V and J are TRBV24-1 and TRBJ2-7; perhaps TRBD2 as D (5 bases). Per the germline V gene, CDR1 is KGHDR and CDR2 is SFDVKD. V lost 9 bases and J 0 bases, leaving 8 bases between the germline ends. CDR3 length: 12 amino acids. CDR3 sequence: CATSGGSYEQYF. DNA of the CDR3: TGTGCCACCTCTGGAGGCTCCTACGAGCAGTACTTC.

CDR3: CASSFGTVNQPQHF. As DNA, the CDR3 is TGTGCCAGCAGCTTTGGGACAGTAAATCAGCCCCAGCATTTT. The chain employs TRBV7-2 and TRBJ1-5, with 7 nucleotides matching TRBD1. The germline CDR1 and CDR2 sequences are SGHTA and FQGNSA. V shed 3 bases and J 4 bases; nucleotides not matched to a gene: 3. The CDR3 has 14 amino acids. Drawing the rest from reference TRBV7-2 and TRBJ1-5, the complete variable domain is GAGVSQSPSNKVTEKGKDVELRCDPISGHTALYWYRQSLGQGLEFLIYFQGNSAPDKSGLPSDRFSAERTGGSVSTLTIQRTQQEDSAVYLCASSFGTVNQPQHFGDGTRLSIL.

V is TRBV19 and J is TRBJ1-5, with D possibly TRBD1 on 6 matching bases. This CDR3 is built from 15 residues. V was pared by 8 bases and J by 2 bases, with 16 bases between. From germline, CDR1 is LNHDA and CDR2 SQIVND (reference sequence). The CDR3 DNA follows: TGTGCCAGTCGCGAACAGGGAAGGGGCAATCAGCCCCAGCATTTT. This gives the protein CASREQGRGNQPQHF.

V usage is TRBV2 and J usage is TRBJ1-1; TRBD1 agrees at 12 bases. CDR1 is SNHLY, CDR2 FYNNEI, per germline. The length of the CDR3 is 13 residues. The J segment lost 5 bases and the V segment lost 9 bases, leaving 4 bases of the junction unmatched. This CDR3 reads CASRDRGLTEAFF. DNA of the CDR3: TGTGCCAGTAGGGACAGGGGGCTTACTGAAGCTTTCTTT.

V usage is TRBV19 and J usage is TRBJ2-2, with D unresolved. The CDR3 runs to 13 residues. V was cut by 7 bases and J by 5 bases, with 11 bases left in between. The germline V gene encodes CDR1 LNHDA and CDR2 SQIVND (reference sequence). CDR3 loop: CASTFSVTGELFF. The CDR3 nucleotides read TGTGCCAGTACCTTCTCGGTAACCGGGGAGCTGTTTTTT.

This clone has a handful of counts. The chain recombines TRBV7-3 with TRBJ2-2, with no clear D. Germline CDR1 reads SGHTA; CDR2 reads FQGTGA. The CDR3 sequence is 13 residues long. Trimming shortened V by 5 bases and J by 6 bases, and 10 bases separated the two germline ends. CDR3 protein: CASSPRPAGELFF. CDR3 bases: TGTGCCAGCAGCCCACGTCCGGCCGGGGAGCTGTTTTTT. Supplemented by reference TRBV7-3 and TRBJ2-2, the full variable domain reads GAGVSQTPSNKVTEKGKYVELRCDPISGHTALYWYRQSLGQGPEFLIYFQGTGAADDSGLPNDRFFAVRPEGSVSTLKIQRTERGDSAVYLCASSPRPAGELFFGEGSRLTVL.

The chain is built from TRBV6-4 and TRBJ1-5; 8 bases align to TRBD1. Germline V CDR1 and CDR2: MRHNA, SNTAGT. J lost 3 bases, V lost 3 bases, and 4 bases had no gene match. The CDR3 has 15 residues. CDR3 coding DNA: TGTGCCAGCAGTGAACTGGACAGGGTCAATCAGCCCCAGCATTTT. Protein: CASSELDRVNQPQHF.

For this clone: The same CDR3 also results from other DNA sequences found in this sample. The chain links TRBV7-3 to TRBJ2-1; 15 positions agree with TRBD2. V trimming: 5 bases; J trimming: 9 bases; junction bases outside the gene matches: 8. The CDR3 loop spans 16 amino acids. Looked up from germline, CDR1 is SGHTA and CDR2 is FQGTGA. CDR3: CASSRTSGGAWSEQFF. The CDR3 nucleotides are TGTGCCAGCAGCCGGACTAGCGGGGGGGCTTGGAGTGAGCAGTTCTTC.

V gene TRBV4-3 combines with J gene TRBJ1-1, with a possible D match to TRBD1 (5 bases). The V end was cut by 0 bases, the J end by 2 bases, with 10 bases between. CDR3 length: 15 residues. CDR1 and CDR2 from the germline V gene are LGHNA and YSLEER. CDR3: CASSQDRQRNTEAFF. Written as DNA, the CDR3 is TGCGCCAGCAGCCAAGACCGACAGAGAAACACTGAAGCTTTCTTT.

The gene calls are TRBV18 and TRBJ1-5; tentative D call: TRBD1 (6 bases). This CDR3 is 15 amino acids long. CDR1 and CDR2 (germline): KGHSH, LQKENI. Trimming stripped 3 bases from V and 6 bases from J, with 15 bases between. The CDR3, as DNA: TGTGCCAGCTCACCTTCCAACAGGGTCGCTCAGCCCCAGCATTTT. This sequence encodes CASSPSNRVAQPQHF.

The chain couples TRBV29-1 to TRBJ1-5, with a possible D match to TRBD1 (5 bases). The germline gives CDR1 SQVTM, CDR2 ANQGSEA. CDR3 length: 13 amino acids. V was clipped by 6 bases and J by 1 base, with 10 bases between them. CDR3 in DNA: TGCAGCGTCCAAGGGGCAAGCAATCAGCCCCAGCATTTT. The encoded protein is CSVQGASNQPQHF.

This rearrangement joins TRBV18 to TRBJ1-2, with 9 bases lining up with TRBD1. V dropped 4 bases and J dropped 0; count of bases not matched to a gene: 3. The CDR3 is 15 amino acids. CDR1 and CDR2 from the germline V gene are KGHSH and LQKENI. The CDR3 here is CASSLQGATNYGYTF. CDR3 coding DNA: TGTGCCAGCTCACTACAGGGGGCGACTAACTATGGCTACACCTTC.

This clone occurred a few times. CDR3 in DNA: TGTGCCAGCAGACGTGAGGTGAAAGAGACCCAGTACTTC. This sequence encodes CASRREVKETQYF. V and J are TRBV5-5 and TRBJ2-5; unclear D gene. Germline V CDR1 and CDR2: SGHKS, YYEKEE (reference sequence). Trimming took off 5 bases at V and 3 bases at J, with 11 bases between the two ends. The CDR3 extends over 13 amino acids.

V gene TRBV4-1 combines with J gene TRBJ2-6; TRBD2 is a possible D gene (5 bases). The germline V and J ends were trimmed by 2 bases and 1 base, with 12 bases remaining between them. Germline values: CDR1 MGHRA, CDR2 YSYEKL. The CDR3 has 17 amino acids. This CDR3 reads CASSQWGEGSGANVLTF. CDR3 in DNA: TGCGCCAGCAGCCAATGGGGAGAGGGATCTGGGGCCAACGTCCTGACTTTC.

The V gene is TRBV4-1, the J gene TRBJ1-5; TRBD1 matches at 8 bases. Germline-derived CDR1 and CDR2 are MGHRA and YSYEKL. The V and J ends lost 3 bases and 4 bases, in that order; junction bases with no gene match: 8. The CDR3 length is 16 residues. The CDR3 reads CASSQGTGGPNQPQHF. The CDR3 coding sequence is TGCGCCAGCAGCCAGGGGACAGGTGGACCGAATCAGCCCCAGCATTTT.

V gene TRBV4-3 combines with J gene TRBJ2-1, with TRBD2 identical over 8 bases. The CDR3 runs 18 residues. V lost 2 bases and J lost 4; bases outside the gene matches: 13. Germline V gene lookup returns CDR1 LGHNA and CDR2 YSLEER. CDR3 bases: TGCGCCAGCAGCCAATGGGGAATGGCGGGAGGACAGTACAATGAGCAGTTCTTC. It yields the protein CASSQWGMAGGQYNEQFF.

The sample holds one count of this clone. The chain links TRBV4-2 to TRBJ2-3; D is perhaps TRBD1 (6 bases). The germline V gene encodes CDR1 LGHNA and CDR2 YNFKEQ. There are 14 residues in the CDR3. V gave up 4 bases and J gave up 0 bases, with 8 bases separating them. The CDR3 DNA reads TGTGCCAGCAGCCCGGACAGTAGCACAGATACGCAGTATTTT. Translation: CASSPDSSTDTQYF.